The sequence of this T cell receptor (beta chain) was determined in a study of T-cell reconstitution after alpha-beta-depleted transplantation in children. Study-wide findings and caveats: Fresh T-cell production supplied most of the T-cell counts and diversity seen one year after transplant. Expanded clones from the graft, numbering several hundred, reportedly supplied alpha-beta T cells about two months after transplant.

Germline-derived CDR1 and CDR2 are DFQATT and SNEGSKA (reference sequence). This CDR3 has 13 residues. V trimming: 6 bases; J trimming: 3 bases; junction bases outside the gene matches: 3. TCRbeta library preparation incorporated unique molecular identifiers. TCRdb re-derived calls from the PCR reads in MiXCR, one entry per CDR3 protein. This sample has approximately 7,000 distinct CDR3 sequences, with roughly 16% found just once. This clonotype is categorized as medium-sized. Its specificity is unknown. The sequenced sample was PBMCs, obtained before TCRalphabeta/CD19-depleted stem cell transplant. The chain joins TRBV20-1 to TRBJ2-7, with 12 bases matching TRBD2. The origin of this receptor is a boy between 2 and 15 years old with acute lymphoblastic leukemia, due to receive a stem cell transplant. The CDR3 sequence: CSAPTSGGYEQYF. The CDR3 DNA sequence: TGCAGTGCCCCGACTAGCGGGGGCTACGAGCAGTACTTC.